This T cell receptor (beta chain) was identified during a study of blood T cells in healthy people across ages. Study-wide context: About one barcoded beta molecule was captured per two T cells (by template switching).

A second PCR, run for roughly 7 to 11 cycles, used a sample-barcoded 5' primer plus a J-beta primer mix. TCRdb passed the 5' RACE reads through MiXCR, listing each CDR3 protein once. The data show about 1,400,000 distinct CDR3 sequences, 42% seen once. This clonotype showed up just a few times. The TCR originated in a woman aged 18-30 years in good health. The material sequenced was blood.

The CDR3 protein is CSVVFSYEQYF. CDR3 nucleotide sequence: TGCAGCGTTGTTTTCAGCTACGAGCAGTACTTC. The V and J genes are TRBV29-1 and TRBJ2-4; D gene ambiguous. The closer fit of TRBJ2-7 to the DNA end suggests the J call may be wrong. This CDR3 contains 11 residues. Germline V gives CDR1 SQVTM, CDR2 ANQGSEA.